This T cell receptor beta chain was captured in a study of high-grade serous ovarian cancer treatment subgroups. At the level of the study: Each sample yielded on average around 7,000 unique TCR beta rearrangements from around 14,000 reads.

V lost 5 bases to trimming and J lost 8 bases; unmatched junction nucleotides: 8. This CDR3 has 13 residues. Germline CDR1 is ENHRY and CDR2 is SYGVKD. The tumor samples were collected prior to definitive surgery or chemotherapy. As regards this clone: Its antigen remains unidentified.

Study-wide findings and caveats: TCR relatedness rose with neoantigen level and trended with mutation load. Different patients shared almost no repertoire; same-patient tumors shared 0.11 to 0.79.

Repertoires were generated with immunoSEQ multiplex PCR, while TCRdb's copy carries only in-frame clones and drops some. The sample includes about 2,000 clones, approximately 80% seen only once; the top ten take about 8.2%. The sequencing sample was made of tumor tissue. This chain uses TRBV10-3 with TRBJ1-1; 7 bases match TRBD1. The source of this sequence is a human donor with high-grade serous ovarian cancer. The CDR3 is CAISPSGGREAFF. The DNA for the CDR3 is TGTGCCATCAGTCCCTCAGGGGGGAGGGAAGCTTTCTTT.